The sequence of this T cell receptor beta chain was determined in a study of identical twins. This clonotype was found a few times. Its cognate antigen is unknown. V lost 7 bases, J lost 4 bases, and 9 bases stayed unmatched. This CDR3 is 14 amino acids long. Germline V gene sequence: CDR1 DFQATT, CDR2 SNEGSKA (reference sequence). It was template switching that added a universal primer site, and there were unique molecular identifiers on the cDNA. Each CDR3 protein gets one entry after TCRdb re-called the 5' RACE reads with MiXCR. The table lists a few hundred thousand distinct CDR3 sequences, less than 20% of them singletons. Study results and limitations: Fewer insertions characterized abundant cord blood beta clonotypes, whereas memory repertoires showed none. Out-of-frame alpha sequences common to twins were enriched for low generation probability. Beta out-of-frame sequences displayed a weaker excess of sharing between twins.

The source of this sequence is a man aged 45-60 years in good health. This chain joins TRBV20-1 and TRBJ2-1; 8 bases are shared with TRBD2. The specimen was naive T cells sorted from blood. CDR3 in DNA: TGCAGTGGGGGAGGTAGCGGGGTTTACAATGAGCAGTTCTTC. It yields the protein CSGGGSGVYNEQFF.